The clone carrying this T cell receptor beta chain came up a few times. What it binds is not known. These data belong to a study of identical twins. Findings and limits, study-wide: Low generation probability was overrepresented in out-of-frame alpha sequences shared by twins. There were fewer insertions in abundant cord blood beta clonotypes, but memory repertoires showed no such pattern.

Trimming removed 6 bases at V and 7 bases at J, with 22 bases between. CDR3 length: 16 residues. Per the germline V gene, CDR1 is MNHEY and CDR2 is SVGEGT. With template switching, a universal primer site was added, and the cDNA carried unique molecular identifiers. MiXCR, run by TCRdb on the 5' RACE reads, gives a single entry per CDR3 protein. This sample has around 470,000 distinct CDR3 sequences, with about 14% found just once. A further study also used this sample, focusing on yellow fever vaccine responses in identical twins. Turning to that study: As reported, the vaccine T cell response of twins seemed partly convergent and partly personalized.

V gene TRBV6-2 or TRBV6-3 combines with J gene TRBJ2-1, with a possible D match to TRBD2 (6 bases). This receptor was identified in a woman between 18 and 29 years old in good health. The sample consisted of CD4+ T cells sorted from blood. In DNA, the CDR3 is TGTGCCAGCAGCTCCTATTCGGGAGTCGGTATGAATGAGCAGTTCTTC. The encoded protein is CASSSYSGVGMNEQFF.